This section outlines one TCR beta chain sequence together with its context. What it binds is not known. CDR1 MNHEY and CDR2 SVGAGI come from the germline V gene. The ends were cut back, 0 bases at V and 3 bases at J, with 15 bases in the middle. The CDR3 has 16 residues. TCRdb passed the reads through MiXCR, listing each CDR3 protein once. The sample has 170,000 or so distinct CDR3 sequences, around an eighth seen once; the top ten hold 25% to 30%. These data originate in a study of T cell repertoires in cytomegalovirus infection. The wider study: Both a matching HLA type and CMV infection were indicated by public TCR beta signatures. Broader study findings: CMV carriers with the relevant HLA were identified by cumulative public TCR beta family frequency.

The sequence was collected from a human donor in good health (CMV status not recorded). Some clones in this sample may be carry-over from other donors' samples. The sample was PBMCs. The gene calls are TRBV6-5 and TRBJ2-7, with TRBD2 as a possible D gene (5 bases). The CDR3 loop reads CASSYSPGNSGYEQYF. Written as DNA, the CDR3 is TGTGCCAGCAGTTACTCCCCGGGGAACTCGGGCTACGAGCAGTACTTC.